The 12 T cell receptor beta chains presented below share a single source sample, sequenced in a study of blood T cell repertoires in COVID-19. TCRdb keeps only in-frame clones here, not all; method: immunoSEQ multiplex PCR. Of 250,000 to 300,000 clones in the sample, approximately 86% are singletons; the top ten hold roughly 4.9%. Sequenced sample: peripheral blood. Receptors originate from a woman aged 55-70 years with COVID-19, enrolled during active disease.

The rearrangement uses TRBV20-1 and TRBJ2-1; D may be TRBD2 (6 bases). Deletions cut 3 bases from V and 3 bases from J, with 21 bases between. Looked up from germline, CDR1 is DFQATT and CDR2 is SNEGSKA (reference sequence). This CDR3 has 17 residues. The CDR3 DNA reads TGCAGTGCTAGTAGTCTGATCGGCGGGAAAAACTACAATGAGCAGTTCTTC. This encodes CSASSLIGGKNYNEQFF.

This clone was seen a few times. The CDR3 here is CASREGPGESRTGELFF. For the CDR3, the DNA is TGTGCCAGCAGGGAGGGACCGGGTGAGTCGCGGACCGGGGAGCTGTTTTTT. V gene TRBV28 combines with J gene TRBJ2-2, with D possibly being TRBD2 (6 bases). The CDR3 loop spans 17 amino acids. Trimming shortened V by 6 bases and J by 5 bases, and 22 bases separated the two germline ends. Germline CDR1 reads MDHEN; CDR2 reads SYDVKM.

The chain couples TRBV6-5 to TRBJ1-5, with D unclear. The CDR3 runs 13 residues. V gave up 5 bases and J gave up 5 bases, with 10 bases separating them. The germline CDR1 and CDR2 sequences are MNHEY and SVGAGI. CDR3 DNA sequence: TGTGCCAGCAGTCGCAGTTCAGATCAGCCCCAGCATTTT. Amino acids: CASSRSSDQPQHF.

V usage is TRBV6-5 and J usage is TRBJ1-2; perhaps TRBD1 as D (6 bases). The CDR3 covers 16 residues. Germline CDR1 reads MNHEY; CDR2 reads SVGAGI. Trimming left V 4 bases short and J 4 bases short, with 19 bases between. The CDR3 sequence: CASSSPWGLEGYGYTF. Here the CDR3 DNA reads TGTGCCAGCAGTTCCCCCTGGGGGCTTGAGGGCTATGGCTACACCTTC.

This sequence joins TRBV9 and TRBJ2-2; D is possibly TRBD2 (6 bases). Between the trimmed V and J ends, which lost 6 bases and 0 bases, there was a span of 9 bases. Germline lookup yields CDR1 SGDLS and CDR2 YYNGEE. The length of the CDR3 is 14 residues. The CDR3: CASTRRANTGELFF. CDR3 DNA: TGTGCCAGCACCAGGAGGGCGAACACCGGGGAGCTGTTTTTT.

The chain carries TRBV19 and TRBJ1-5; maybe TRBD1 (5 bases). This CDR3 region has 16 residues. Trimming cost V 7 bases and J 0 bases, with 16 bases left between them. CDR1 is LNHDA, CDR2 SQIVND, per germline (reference sequence). CDR3: CASTAQAGISNQPQHF. CDR3 in DNA: TGTGCCAGTACCGCCCAAGCAGGGATTAGCAATCAGCCCCAGCATTTT.

This chain connects TRBV5-1 to TRBJ2-7, with 8 bases matching TRBD2. Germline lookup yields CDR1 SGHRS and CDR2 YFSETQ. The CDR3 runs to 17 residues. V lost 4 bases to trimming and J lost 2 bases; unmatched junction nucleotides: 14. DNA for the CDR3: TGCGCCAGCAGCCCCCGCTTCTCAGCGGGAGATGCCTACGAGCAGTACTTC. It is translated as CASSPRFSAGDAYEQYF. The whole variable domain, filled in from reference TRBV5-1 and TRBJ2-7, reads KAGVTQTPRYLIKTRGQQVTLSCSPISGHRSVSWYQQTPGQGLQFLFEYFSETQRNKGNFPGRFSGRQFSNSRSEMNVSTLELGDSALYLCASSPRFSAGDAYEQYFGPGTRLTVT.

The rearrangement links TRBV30 to TRBJ2-6; D gene unclear. The CDR3 contains 14 residues. V was pared by 0 bases and J by 3 bases, with 6 bases between. Germline CDR1 reads GTSNPN; CDR2 reads SVGIG (reference sequence). CDR3 bases: TGTGCCTGGAGTGTACTTGGTGGGGCCAACGTCCTGACTTTC. Translated: CAWSVLGGANVLTF.

V gene TRBV7-9 combines with J gene TRBJ2-2, with 8 nucleotides matching TRBD2. Losses at the gene ends were 1 base for V and 0 bases for J; bases not matched to a gene: 10. The CDR3 sequence is 19 residues long. Germline loops: CDR1 SEHNR, CDR2 FQNEAQ (reference sequence). The CDR3 protein is CASSLVSSGSFSNTGELFF. The CDR3 nucleotides read TGTGCCAGCAGCTTAGTTTCCAGCGGGAGTTTTTCGAACACCGGGGAGCTGTTTTTT.

The chain has TRBV20-1 and TRBJ2-7; no clear D gene. V shed 3 bases and J shed 3 bases, with 9 bases lying between them. CDR3 size: 12 residues. Germline V lookup: CDR1 DFQATT, CDR2 SNEGSKA (reference sequence). This CDR3 reads CSASDPRYEQYF. CDR3 DNA: TGCAGTGCTAGTGATCCCCGCTACGAGCAGTACTTC.

This chain joins TRBV28 and TRBJ2-7; 7 bases are shared with TRBD1. V lost 5 bases to trimming and J lost 1 base; unmatched junction nucleotides: 8. CDR1 is MDHEN, CDR2 SYDVKM, per germline. The CDR3 totals 15 residues. CDR3: CASSIAGTASYEQYF. As DNA, the CDR3 is TGTGCCAGCAGTATAGCCGGGACAGCATCCTACGAGCAGTACTTC.

CDR3 sequence reads: CASSLDRAGRTFF. The CDR3 region has the DNA TGTGCCAGCAGCCTTGATAGGGCAGGGAGGACTTTCTTT. The chain couples TRBV7-2 to TRBJ1-1; D might be TRBD1 (5 bases). CDR3 size: 13 residues. Germline CDR1 reads SGHTA; CDR2 reads FQGNSA. The V end lost 5 bases, the J end lost 12 bases, and 19 bases lay between the germline ends.